This entry describes one T cell receptor beta chain. The target antigen is unknown. The junction does not match germline at one end; this may be a read error. The data belong to a study of prognosis after radiotherapy for stage I lung cancer. This CDR3 contains 18 residues. Germline V lookup: CDR1 SGDLS, CDR2 YYNGEE. The authors amplified TCR beta CDR3 from genomic DNA using two-round multiplex PCR. Each TRBV and TRBJ gene had its own primer in the first PCR round. TCRdb used MiXCR to reprocess the multiplex PCR reads, holding one entry per CDR3 protein. The repertoire includes approximately 30,000 distinct CDR3 sequences, around 43% of them detected once, and roughly 14% sits in the top ten. The study, taken as a whole, reports: The number of unique TCR clones went down after stereotactic body radiation therapy, with a median of around 9,500 versus 6,500.

This chain joins TRBV9 and TRBJ2-2, with 12 bases identical to TRBD2. The receptor's source is a donor aged 50 or older with non-small cell lung cancer. Source: PBMCs, taken before or after stereotactic body radiation therapy (not recorded which). The CDR3 protein is CSSSDSTSGGLDTGELFF. CDR3 sequence (DNA): TGTTCCAGTAGCGACTCAACTAGCGGGGGGCTCGACACCGGGGAGCTGTTTTTT. Full variable domain (rest looked up from reference TRBV9 and TRBJ2-2): DSGVTQTPKHLITATGQRVTLRCSPRSGDLSVYWYQQSLDQGLQFLIQYYNGEERAKGNILERFSAQQFPDLHSELNLSSLELGDSALYFCSSSDSTSGGLDTGELFFGEGSRLTVL.